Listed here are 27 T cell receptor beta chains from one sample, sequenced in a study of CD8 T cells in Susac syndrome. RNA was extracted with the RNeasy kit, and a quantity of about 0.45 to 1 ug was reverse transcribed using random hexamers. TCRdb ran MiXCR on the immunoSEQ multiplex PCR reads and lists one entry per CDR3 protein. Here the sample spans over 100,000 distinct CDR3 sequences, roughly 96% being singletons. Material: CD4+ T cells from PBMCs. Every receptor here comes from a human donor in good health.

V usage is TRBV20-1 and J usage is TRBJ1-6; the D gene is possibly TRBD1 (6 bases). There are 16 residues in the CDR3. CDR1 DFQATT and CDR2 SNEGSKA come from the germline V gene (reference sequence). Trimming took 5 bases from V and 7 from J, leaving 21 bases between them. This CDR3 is CSALSLPGHGNSPLHF. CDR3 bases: TGCAGTGCTCTATCCTTACCGGGACACGGGAATTCACCCCTCCACTTT.

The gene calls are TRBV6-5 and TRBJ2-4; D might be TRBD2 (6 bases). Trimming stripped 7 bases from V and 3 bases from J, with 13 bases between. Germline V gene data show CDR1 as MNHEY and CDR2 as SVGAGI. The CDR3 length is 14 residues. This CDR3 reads CASTAPGGKNIQYF. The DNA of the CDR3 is TGTGCCAGCACCGCCCCCGGGGGCAAAAACATTCAGTACTTC.

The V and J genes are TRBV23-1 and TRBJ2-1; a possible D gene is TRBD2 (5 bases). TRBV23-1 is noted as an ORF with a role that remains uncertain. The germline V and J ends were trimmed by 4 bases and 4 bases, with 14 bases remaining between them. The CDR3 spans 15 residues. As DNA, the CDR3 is TGCGCCAGCAGTCCTCAAAGGACTGAATACAATGAGCAGTTCTTC. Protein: CASSPQRTEYNEQFF.

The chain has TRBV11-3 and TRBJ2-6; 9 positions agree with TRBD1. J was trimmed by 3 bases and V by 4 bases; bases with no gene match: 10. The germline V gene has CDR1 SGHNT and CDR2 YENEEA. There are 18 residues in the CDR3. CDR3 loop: CASSSSGQGKGGANVLTF. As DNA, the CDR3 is TGTGCCAGCAGCTCCTCCGGACAGGGGAAGGGTGGGGCCAACGTCCTGACTTTC.

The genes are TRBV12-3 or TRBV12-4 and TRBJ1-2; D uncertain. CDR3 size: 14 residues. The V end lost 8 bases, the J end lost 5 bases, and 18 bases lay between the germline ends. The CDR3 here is CASGTSGASYGYTF. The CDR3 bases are TGTGCCAGCGGCACATCTGGAGCTTCGTATGGCTACACCTTC.

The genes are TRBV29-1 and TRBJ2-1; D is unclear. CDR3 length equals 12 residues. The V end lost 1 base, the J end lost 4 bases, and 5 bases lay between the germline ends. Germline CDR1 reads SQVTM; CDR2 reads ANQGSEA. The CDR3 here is CSVEGDYNEQFF. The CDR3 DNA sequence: TGCAGCGTTGAAGGGGATTACAATGAGCAGTTCTTC.

Here the CDR3 DNA reads TGCAGCGTTGAGCCTAAAGCGGGCAATGAGCAGTTCTTC. This encodes CSVEPKAGNEQFF. V and J are TRBV29-1 and TRBJ2-1, with D possibly TRBD2 on 6 matching bases. The germline V gene encodes CDR1 SQVTM and CDR2 ANQGSEA. The CDR3 runs to 13 residues. V was trimmed by 3 bases and J by 6 bases, leaving 12 bases between them.

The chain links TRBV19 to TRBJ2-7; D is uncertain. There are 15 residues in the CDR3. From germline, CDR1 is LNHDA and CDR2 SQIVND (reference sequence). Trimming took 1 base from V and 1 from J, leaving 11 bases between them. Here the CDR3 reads CASSIGLGSSYEQYF. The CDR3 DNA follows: TGTGCCAGTAGTATAGGATTGGGCAGTTCCTACGAGCAGTACTTC.

CDR3 DNA sequence: TGCGCCAGCAGTCCGTCAGATACGCAGTATTTT. Protein product: CASSPSDTQYF. J is TRBJ2-3 and V is TRBV23-1; no firm D call. TRBV23-1 is an ORF, and what it does is uncertain. V was clipped by 4 bases and J by 4 bases, with 3 bases between them. This CDR3 region has 11 residues.

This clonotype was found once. CDR3 nucleotides: TGTGCCAGTAGCAAACGGGGGGACTTGGCGCCCCAGCATTTT. It encodes CASSKRGDLAPQHF. The V gene is TRBV19, the J gene TRBJ1-5; tentatively, D is TRBD1 (5 bases). Germline-derived CDR1 and CDR2 are LNHDA and SQIVND (reference sequence). CDR3 length: 14 amino acids. V lost 6 bases to trimming and J lost 9 bases, with 18 bases between them.

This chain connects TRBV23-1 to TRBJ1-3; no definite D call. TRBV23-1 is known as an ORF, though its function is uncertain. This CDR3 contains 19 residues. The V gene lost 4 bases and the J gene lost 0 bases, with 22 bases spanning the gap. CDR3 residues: CASSPQPLYQSFSGNTIYF. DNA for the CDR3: TGCGCCAGCAGTCCCCAGCCTCTCTACCAAAGTTTCTCTGGAAACACCATATATTTT.

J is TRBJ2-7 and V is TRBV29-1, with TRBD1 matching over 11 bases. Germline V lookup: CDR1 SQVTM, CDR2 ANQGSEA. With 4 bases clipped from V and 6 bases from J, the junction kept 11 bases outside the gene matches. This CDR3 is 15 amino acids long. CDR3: CSVGDWGQGGFEQYF. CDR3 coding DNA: TGCAGCGTTGGGGATTGGGGACAGGGGGGGTTCGAGCAGTACTTC.

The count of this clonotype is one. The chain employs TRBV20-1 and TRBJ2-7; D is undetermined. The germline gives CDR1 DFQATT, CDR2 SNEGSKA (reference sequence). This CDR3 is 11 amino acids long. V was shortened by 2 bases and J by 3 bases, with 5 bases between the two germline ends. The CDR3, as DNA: TGCAGTGCTAGATGGGACTACGAGCAGTACTTC. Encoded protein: CSARWDYEQYF.

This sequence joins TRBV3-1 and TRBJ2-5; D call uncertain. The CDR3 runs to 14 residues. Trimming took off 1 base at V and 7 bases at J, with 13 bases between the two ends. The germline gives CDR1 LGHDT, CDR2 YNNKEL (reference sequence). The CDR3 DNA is TGTGCCAGCAGCCAAGGACCCAGCCCCGCGACCCAGTACTTC. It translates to CASSQGPSPATQYF.

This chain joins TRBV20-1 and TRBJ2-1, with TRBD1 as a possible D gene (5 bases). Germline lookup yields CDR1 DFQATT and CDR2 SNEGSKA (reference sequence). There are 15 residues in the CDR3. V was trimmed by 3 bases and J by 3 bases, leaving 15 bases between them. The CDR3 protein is CSASDLRGGYNEQFF. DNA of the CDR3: TGCAGTGCTAGTGATCTTAGGGGTGGCTACAATGAGCAGTTCTTC.

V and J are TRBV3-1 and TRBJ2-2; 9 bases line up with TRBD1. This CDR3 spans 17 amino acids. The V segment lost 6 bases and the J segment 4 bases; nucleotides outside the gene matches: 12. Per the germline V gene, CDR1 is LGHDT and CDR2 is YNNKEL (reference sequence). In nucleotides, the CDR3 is TGTGCCAGCAGTCCTACGGGGTGGACAGGGGTCACCGGGGAGCTGTTTTTT. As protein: CASSPTGWTGVTGELFF.

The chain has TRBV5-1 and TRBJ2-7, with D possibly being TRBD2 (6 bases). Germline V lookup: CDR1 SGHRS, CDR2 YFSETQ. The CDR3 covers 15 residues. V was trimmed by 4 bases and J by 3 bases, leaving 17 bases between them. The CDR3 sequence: CASSKGGTEVYEQYF. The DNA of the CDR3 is TGCGCCAGCAGCAAAGGCGGGACGGAAGTCTACGAGCAGTACTTC.

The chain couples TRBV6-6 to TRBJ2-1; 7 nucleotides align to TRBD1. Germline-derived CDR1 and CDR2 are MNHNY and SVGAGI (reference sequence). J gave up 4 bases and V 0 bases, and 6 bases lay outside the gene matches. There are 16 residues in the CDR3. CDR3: CASSYSMTGIYNEQFF. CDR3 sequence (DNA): TGTGCCAGCAGTTACTCGATGACAGGGATTTACAATGAGCAGTTCTTC.

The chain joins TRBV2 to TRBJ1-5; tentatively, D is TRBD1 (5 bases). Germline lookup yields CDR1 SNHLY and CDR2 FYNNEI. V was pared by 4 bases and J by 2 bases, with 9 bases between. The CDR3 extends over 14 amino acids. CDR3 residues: CASSARAGNQPQHF. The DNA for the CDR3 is TGTGCCAGCAGTGCCAGGGCAGGCAATCAGCCCCAGCATTTT.

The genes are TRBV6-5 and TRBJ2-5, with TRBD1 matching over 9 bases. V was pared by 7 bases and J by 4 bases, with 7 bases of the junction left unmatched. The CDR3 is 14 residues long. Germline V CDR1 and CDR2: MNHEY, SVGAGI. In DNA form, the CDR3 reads TGTGCCAGCACTACAGGGGGCTTAGGAGAGACCCAGTACTTC. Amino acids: CASTTGGLGETQYF.

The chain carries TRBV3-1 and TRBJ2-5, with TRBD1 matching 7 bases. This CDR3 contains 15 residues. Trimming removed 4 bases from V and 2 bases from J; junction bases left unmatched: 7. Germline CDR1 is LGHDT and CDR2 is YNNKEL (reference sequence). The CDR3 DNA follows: TGTGCCAGCAGCCGCCGACAGGGAATACAAGAGACCCAGTACTTC. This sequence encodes CASSRRQGIQETQYF.

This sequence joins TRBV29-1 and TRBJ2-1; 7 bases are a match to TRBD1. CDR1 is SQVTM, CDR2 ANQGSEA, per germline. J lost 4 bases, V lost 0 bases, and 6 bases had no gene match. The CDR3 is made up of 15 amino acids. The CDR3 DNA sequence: TGCAGCGTTGAAGAGGTGGCAGGGGGTTACAATGAGCAGTTCTTC. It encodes CSVEEVAGGYNEQFF.

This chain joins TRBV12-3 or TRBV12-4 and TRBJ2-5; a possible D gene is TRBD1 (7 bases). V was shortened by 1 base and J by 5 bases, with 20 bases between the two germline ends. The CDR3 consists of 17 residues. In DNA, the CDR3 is TGTGCCAGCAGTTTAGGACGAGGGGGCGCGGGGAGGGAGACCCAGTACTTC. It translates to CASSLGRGGAGRETQYF.

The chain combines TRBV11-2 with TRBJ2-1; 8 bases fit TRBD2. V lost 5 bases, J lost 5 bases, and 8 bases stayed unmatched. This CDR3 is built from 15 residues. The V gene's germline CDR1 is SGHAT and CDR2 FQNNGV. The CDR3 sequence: CASSRSGSPNNEQFF. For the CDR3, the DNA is TGTGCCAGCAGCCGAAGCGGGAGCCCCAACAATGAGCAGTTCTTC.

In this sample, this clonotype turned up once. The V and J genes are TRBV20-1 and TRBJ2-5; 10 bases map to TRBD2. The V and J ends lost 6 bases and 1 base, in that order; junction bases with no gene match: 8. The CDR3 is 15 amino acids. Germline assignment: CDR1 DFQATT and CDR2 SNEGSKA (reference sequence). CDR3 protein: CSALVGTSVQETQYF. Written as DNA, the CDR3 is TGCAGTGCCCTAGTGGGGACTAGCGTCCAAGAGACCCAGTACTTC.

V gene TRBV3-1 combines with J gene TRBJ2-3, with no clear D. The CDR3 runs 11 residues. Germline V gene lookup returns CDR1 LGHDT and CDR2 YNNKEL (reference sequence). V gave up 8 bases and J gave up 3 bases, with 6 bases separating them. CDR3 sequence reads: CASGYTDTQYF. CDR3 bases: TGTGCCAGCGGCTATACAGATACGCAGTATTTT.

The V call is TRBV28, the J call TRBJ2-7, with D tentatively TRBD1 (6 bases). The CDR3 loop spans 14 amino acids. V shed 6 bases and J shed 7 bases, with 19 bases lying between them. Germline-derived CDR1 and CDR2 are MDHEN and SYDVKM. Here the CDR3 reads CASSPTGPPEEQYF. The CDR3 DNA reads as TGTGCCAGCAGCCCCACAGGGCCTCCGGAAGAGCAGTACTTC.